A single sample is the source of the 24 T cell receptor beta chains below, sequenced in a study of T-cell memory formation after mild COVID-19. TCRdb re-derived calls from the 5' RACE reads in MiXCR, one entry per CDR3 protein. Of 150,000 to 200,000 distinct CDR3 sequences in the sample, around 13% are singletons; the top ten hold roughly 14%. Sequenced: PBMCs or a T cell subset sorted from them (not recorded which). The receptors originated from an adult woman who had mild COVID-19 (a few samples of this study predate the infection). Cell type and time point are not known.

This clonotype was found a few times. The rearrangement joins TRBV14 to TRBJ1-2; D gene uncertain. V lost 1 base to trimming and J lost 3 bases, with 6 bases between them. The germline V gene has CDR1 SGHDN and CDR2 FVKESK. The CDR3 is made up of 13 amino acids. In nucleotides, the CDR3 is TGTGCCAGCAGCCAAGTTTTGCACTATGGCTACACCTTC. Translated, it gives CASSQVLHYGYTF.

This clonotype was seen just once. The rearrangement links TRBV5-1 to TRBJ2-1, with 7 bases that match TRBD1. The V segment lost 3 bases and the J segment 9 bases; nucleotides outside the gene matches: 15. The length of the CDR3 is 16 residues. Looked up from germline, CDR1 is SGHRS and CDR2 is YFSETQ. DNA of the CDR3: TGCGCCAGCAGCTCAAGCCTCTCGGGACAGATGGGTGAGCAGTTCTTC. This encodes CASSSSLSGQMGEQFF.

CDR3 in amino acids: CSVGTVRSSLTEAFF. The CDR3 DNA follows: TGCAGCGTCGGGACAGTCCGCTCCTCGCTCACTGAAGCTTTCTTT. The gene calls are TRBV29-1 and TRBJ1-1; 7 positions match TRBD1. V shed 6 bases, J shed 4 bases, and the junction held 14 bases outside the gene matches. Germline CDR1 and CDR2: SQVTM and ANQGSEA. The CDR3 has 15 residues.

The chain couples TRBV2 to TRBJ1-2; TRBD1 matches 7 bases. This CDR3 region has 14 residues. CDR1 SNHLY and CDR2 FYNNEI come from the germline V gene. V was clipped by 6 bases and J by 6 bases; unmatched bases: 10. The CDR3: CASSRGGTANGYTF. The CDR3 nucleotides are TGTGCCAGCAGCCGGGGGGGGACAGCAAATGGCTACACCTTC.

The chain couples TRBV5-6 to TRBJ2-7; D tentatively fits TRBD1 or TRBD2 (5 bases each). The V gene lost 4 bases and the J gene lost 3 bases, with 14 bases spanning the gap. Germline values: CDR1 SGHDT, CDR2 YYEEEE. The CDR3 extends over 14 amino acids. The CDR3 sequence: CASSLGTGFYEQYF. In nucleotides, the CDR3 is TGTGCCAGCAGCCTAGGGACGGGTTTCTACGAGCAGTACTTC. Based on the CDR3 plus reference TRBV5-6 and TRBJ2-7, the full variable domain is DAGVTQSPTHLIKTRGQQVTLRCSPKSGHDTVSWYQQALGQGPQFIFQYYEEEERQRGNFPDRFSGHQFPNYSSELNVNALLLGDSALYLCASSLGTGFYEQYFGPGTRLTVT.

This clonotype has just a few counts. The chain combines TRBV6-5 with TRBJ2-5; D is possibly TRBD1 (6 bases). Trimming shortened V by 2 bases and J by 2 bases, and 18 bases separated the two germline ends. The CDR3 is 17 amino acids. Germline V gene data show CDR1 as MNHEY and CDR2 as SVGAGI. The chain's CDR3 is CASSYRPTGMEQETQYF. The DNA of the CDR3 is TGTGCCAGCAGTTACCGCCCAACAGGGATGGAGCAAGAGACCCAGTACTTC.

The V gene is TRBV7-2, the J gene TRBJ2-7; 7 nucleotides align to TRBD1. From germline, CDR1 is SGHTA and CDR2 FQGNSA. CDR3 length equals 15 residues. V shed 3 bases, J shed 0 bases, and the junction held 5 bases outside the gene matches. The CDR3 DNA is TGTGCCAGCAGCTTGTCGACAGGGAGCTCCTACGAGCAGTACTTC. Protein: CASSLSTGSSYEQYF.

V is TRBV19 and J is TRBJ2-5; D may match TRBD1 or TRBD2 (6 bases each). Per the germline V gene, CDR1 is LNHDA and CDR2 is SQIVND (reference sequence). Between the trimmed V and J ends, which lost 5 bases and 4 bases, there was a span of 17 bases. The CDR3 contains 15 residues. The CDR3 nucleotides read TGTGCCAGTAGTCTAAGGGGGGCATGGAGAGAGACCCAGTACTTC. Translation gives CASSLRGAWRETQYF.

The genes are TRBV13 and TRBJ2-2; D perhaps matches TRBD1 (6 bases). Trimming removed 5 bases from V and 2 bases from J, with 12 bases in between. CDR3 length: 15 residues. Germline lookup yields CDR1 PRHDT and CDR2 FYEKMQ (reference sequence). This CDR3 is CASSPLQGNTGELFF. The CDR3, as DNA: TGTGCCAGCAGCCCGTTACAGGGTAACACCGGGGAGCTGTTTTTT.

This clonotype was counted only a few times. CDR3 loop: CASSTVFGGKGTSGTGELFF. DNA of the CDR3: TGCGCCAGCAGCACGGTCTTTGGGGGCAAGGGGACTAGCGGTACCGGGGAGCTGTTTTTT. This chain links TRBV4-3 with TRBJ2-2; 11 bases line up with TRBD2. Germline V CDR1 and CDR2: LGHNA, YSLEER. Trimming at V came to 5 bases and at J to 5 bases, leaving 19 bases not matched to a gene. CDR3 length equals 20 residues.

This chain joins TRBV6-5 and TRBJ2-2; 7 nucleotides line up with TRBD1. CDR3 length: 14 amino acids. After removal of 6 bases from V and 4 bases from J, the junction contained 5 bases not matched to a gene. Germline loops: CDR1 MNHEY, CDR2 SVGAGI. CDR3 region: CASSRDSLTGELFF. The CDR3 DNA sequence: TGTGCCAGCAGCCGGGACAGTCTCACCGGGGAGCTGTTTTTT.

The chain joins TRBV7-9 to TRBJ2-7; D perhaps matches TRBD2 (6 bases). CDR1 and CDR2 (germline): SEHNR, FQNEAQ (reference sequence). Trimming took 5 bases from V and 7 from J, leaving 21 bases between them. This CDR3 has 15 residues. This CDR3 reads CASSPGVQGYEEQYF. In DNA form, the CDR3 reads TGTGCCAGCAGCCCGGGGGTGCAGGGTTATGAGGAGCAGTACTTC.

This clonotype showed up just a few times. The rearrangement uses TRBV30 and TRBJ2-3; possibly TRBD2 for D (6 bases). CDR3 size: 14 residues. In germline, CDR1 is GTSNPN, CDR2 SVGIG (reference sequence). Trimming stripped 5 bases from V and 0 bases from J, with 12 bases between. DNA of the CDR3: TGTGCCTGGGGCGTTGGGGGGAGCACAGATACGCAGTATTTT. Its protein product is CAWGVGGSTDTQYF.

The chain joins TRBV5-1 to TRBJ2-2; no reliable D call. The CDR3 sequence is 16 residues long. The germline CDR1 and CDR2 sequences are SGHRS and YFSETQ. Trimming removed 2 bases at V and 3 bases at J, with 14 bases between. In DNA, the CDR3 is TGCGCCAGCAGCTTTGCGAGGCTAGAAGACACCGGGGAGCTGTTTTTT. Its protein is CASSFARLEDTGELFF.

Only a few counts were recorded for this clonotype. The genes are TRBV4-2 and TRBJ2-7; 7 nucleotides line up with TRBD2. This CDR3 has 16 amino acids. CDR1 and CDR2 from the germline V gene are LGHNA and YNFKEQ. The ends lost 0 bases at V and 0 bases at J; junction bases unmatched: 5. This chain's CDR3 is CASSQDSASGSYEQYF. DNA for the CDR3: TGTGCCAGCAGCCAAGATAGTGCTAGCGGCTCCTACGAGCAGTACTTC.

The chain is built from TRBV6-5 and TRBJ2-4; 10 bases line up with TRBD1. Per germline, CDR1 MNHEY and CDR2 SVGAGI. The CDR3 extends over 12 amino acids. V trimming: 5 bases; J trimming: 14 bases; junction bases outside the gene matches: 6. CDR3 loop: CASSTTGTGEYF. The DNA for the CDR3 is TGTGCCAGCAGTACCACCGGGACAGGGGAGTACTTC.

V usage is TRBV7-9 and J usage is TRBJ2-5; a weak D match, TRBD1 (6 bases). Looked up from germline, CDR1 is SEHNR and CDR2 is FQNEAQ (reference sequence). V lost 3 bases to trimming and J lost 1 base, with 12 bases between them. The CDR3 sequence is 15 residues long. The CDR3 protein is CASSFIQGPQETQYF. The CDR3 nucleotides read TGTGCCAGCAGCTTCATACAGGGACCCCAAGAGACCCAGTACTTC.

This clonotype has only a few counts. CDR3 DNA: TGTGCCAGCACTCAGGGAGGGGGCAGGGGCACCGGGGAGCTGTTTTTT. Its translation: CASTQGGGRGTGELFF. This chain joins TRBV5-4 and TRBJ2-2, with D possibly called TRBD1 or TRBD2 (7 bases each). Trimming shortened V by 6 bases and J by 4 bases, and 19 bases separated the two germline ends. In germline, CDR1 is SGHNT, CDR2 YYREEE (reference sequence). This CDR3 is built from 16 residues.

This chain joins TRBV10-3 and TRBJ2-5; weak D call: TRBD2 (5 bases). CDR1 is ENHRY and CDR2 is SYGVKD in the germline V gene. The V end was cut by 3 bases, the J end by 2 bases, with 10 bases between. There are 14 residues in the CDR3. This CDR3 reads CAISDGGPQETQYF. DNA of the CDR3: TGTGCCATCAGTGATGGCGGGCCACAAGAGACCCAGTACTTC.

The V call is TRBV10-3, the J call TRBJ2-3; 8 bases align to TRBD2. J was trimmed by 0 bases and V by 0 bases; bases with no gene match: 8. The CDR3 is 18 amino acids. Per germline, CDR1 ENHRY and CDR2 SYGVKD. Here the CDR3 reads CAISESSGAGLSTDTQYF. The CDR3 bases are TGTGCCATCAGTGAGTCTAGCGGGGCGGGCCTAAGCACAGATACGCAGTATTTT.

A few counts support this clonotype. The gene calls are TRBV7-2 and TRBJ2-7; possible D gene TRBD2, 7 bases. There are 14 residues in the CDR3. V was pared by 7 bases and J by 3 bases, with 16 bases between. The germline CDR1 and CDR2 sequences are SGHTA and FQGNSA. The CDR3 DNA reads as TGTGCCAGCAAAACACAGGGAGGGGACTACGAGCAGTACTTC. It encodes CASKTQGGDYEQYF. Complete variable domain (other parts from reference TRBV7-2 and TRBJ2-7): GAGVSQSPSNKVTEKGKDVELRCDPISGHTALYWYRQSLGQGLEFLIYFQGNSAPDKSGLPSDRFSAERTGGSVSTLTIQRTQQEDSAVYLCASKTQGGDYEQYFGPGTRLTVT.

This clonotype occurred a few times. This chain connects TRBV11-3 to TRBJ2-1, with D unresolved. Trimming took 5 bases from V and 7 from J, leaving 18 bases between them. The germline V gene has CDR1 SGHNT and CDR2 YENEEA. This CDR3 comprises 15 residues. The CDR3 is CASSRARGLRNEQFF. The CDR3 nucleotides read TGTGCCAGCAGCCGCGCACGTGGATTGAGGAATGAGCAGTTCTTC. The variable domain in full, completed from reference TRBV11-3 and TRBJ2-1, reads EAGVVQSPRYKIIEKKQPVAFWCNPISGHNTLYWYLQNLGQGPELLIRYENEEAVDDSQLPKDRFSAERLKGVDSTLKIQPAELGDSAVYLCASSRARGLRNEQFFGPGTRLTVL.

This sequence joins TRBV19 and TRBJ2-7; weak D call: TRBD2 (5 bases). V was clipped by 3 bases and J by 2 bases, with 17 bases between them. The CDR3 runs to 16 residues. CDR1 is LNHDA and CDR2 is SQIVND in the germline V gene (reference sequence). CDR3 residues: CASSITLGVAAYEQYF. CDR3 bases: TGTGCCAGTAGTATTACCCTCGGGGTTGCGGCCTACGAGCAGTACTTC.

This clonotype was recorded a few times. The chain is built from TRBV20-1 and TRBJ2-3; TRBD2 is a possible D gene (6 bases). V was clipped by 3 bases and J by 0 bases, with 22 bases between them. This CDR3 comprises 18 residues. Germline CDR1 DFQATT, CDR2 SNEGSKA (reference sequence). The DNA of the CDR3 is TGCAGTGCTAGCGATAGCGGATCGAAGTTCACTAGCACAGATACGCAGTATTTT. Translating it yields CSASDSGSKFTSTDTQYF.